This TCR beta chain was obtained from a study of T cells after yellow fever vaccination. Per germline, CDR1 DFQATT and CDR2 SNEGSKA (reference sequence). V lost 7 bases and J 0 bases, leaving 16 bases between the germline ends. This CDR3 comprises 16 residues. This clonotype was seen a few times. TCRdb used MiXCR to reprocess the 5' RACE reads, holding one entry per CDR3 protein. This table holds 40,000 or so distinct CDR3 sequences, 6.8% found once. The sequence was collected from a man aged 30 to 45 who received the YFV17D yellow fever vaccine. The source material was CD8+ T cells not binding an NS4B(214-222) dextramer, sorted from PBMCs, sampled 45 days after the yellow fever booster vaccination. The chain combines TRBV20-1 with TRBJ2-6; D gene uncertain. Written as DNA, the CDR3 is TGCAGTGTCAGAGGACCCCTCCTCTCTGGGGCCAACGTCCTGACTTTC. Translated, it gives CSVRGPLLSGANVLTF.